Presented here are 16 T cell receptor beta chains from one specimen sequenced in a study of blood T cell repertoires in COVID-19. Clones were sequenced by immunoSEQ multiplex PCR, and TCRdb holds only the in-frame ones, with some missing. This sample yields around 330,000 clones, of which about nine tenths are seen a single time; around a tenth belongs to the top ten. The sample taken for sequencing was PBMCs or T cells enriched from blood (not recorded which). Source of these receptors: a woman aged 40 to 50 who had recovered from COVID-19.

This rearrangement joins TRBV15 to TRBJ1-3; D possibly corresponds to TRBD1 (5 bases). Trimming took off 5 bases at V and 1 base at J, with 15 bases between the two ends. Per germline, CDR1 LNHNV and CDR2 YYDKDF (reference sequence). The CDR3 runs 16 residues. CDR3 residues: CATSPPGGASGNTIYF. The CDR3 region has the DNA TGTGCCACCAGCCCGCCCGGCGGGGCGTCTGGAAACACCATATATTTT.

In nucleotides, the CDR3 is TGTGCCAGCAGCTACAGGTTCGGAGCTTTCTTT. This encodes CASSYRFGAFF. The chain couples TRBV28 to TRBJ1-1; the D gene is possibly TRBD1 (5 bases). The CDR3 is made up of 11 amino acids. V was cut by 6 bases and J by 10 bases, with 12 bases left in between. CDR1 is MDHEN and CDR2 is SYDVKM in the germline V gene.

The CDR3 DNA reads TGTGCCAGCAGTCACCTAATCCGGGACAGCAAATATTTTGGCTACACCTTC. Translating gives CASSHLIRDSKYFGYTF. The V and J genes are TRBV3-1 (or the pseudogene TRBV3-2) and TRBJ1-2; 7 positions match TRBD1. J gave up 7 bases and V 6 bases, and 20 bases lay outside the gene matches. The V gene's germline CDR1 is LGHDT and CDR2 YNNKEL (reference sequence). The CDR3 is made up of 17 amino acids.

This clone was found many times. The V gene is TRBV7-9, the J gene TRBJ1-6, with D maybe TRBD1 (5 bases). Looked up from germline, CDR1 is SEHNR and CDR2 is FQNEAQ (reference sequence). V lost 7 bases to trimming and J lost 8 bases, with 18 bases between them. The CDR3 is 15 amino acids. CDR3 amino acids: CASNWIGTSDSPLHF. CDR3 DNA sequence: TGTGCCAGCAACTGGATCGGGACTTCAGATTCACCCCTCCACTTT.

Here the CDR3 reads CASSLGTGGRDTQYF. As DNA, the CDR3 is TGTGCCAGCAGCTTGGGGACAGGGGGCAGGGATACGCAGTATTTT. The V and J genes are TRBV5-6 and TRBJ2-3, with 11 bases fitting TRBD1. The CDR3 loop spans 15 amino acids. Trimming removed 0 bases from V and 6 bases from J; junction bases left unmatched: 3. CDR1 SGHDT and CDR2 YYEEEE come from the germline V gene.

This chain links TRBV5-8 with TRBJ2-3; 8 nucleotides agree with TRBD2. The junction had 13 bases not matched to a gene; V was cut back by 4 bases and J by 0 bases. Germline assignment: CDR1 SGHTS and CDR2 YDEGEE. This CDR3 contains 18 residues. CDR3 DNA sequence: TGTGCCAGCAGCCTACTCGAAATAAGGACTAGCAGCACAGATACGCAGTATTTT. This codes for CASSLLEIRTSSTDTQYF.

This clone was picked up one time. This rearrangement joins TRBV5-4 to TRBJ2-5; 11 nucleotides line up with TRBD2. CDR1 and CDR2 (germline): SGHNT, YYREEE (reference sequence). V lost 4 bases, J lost 2 bases, and 4 bases stayed unmatched. The CDR3 spans 15 residues. Here the CDR3 reads CASSAGTSGQETQYF. The CDR3 nucleotides read TGTGCCAGCAGCGCAGGGACTAGCGGACAAGAGACCCAGTACTTC.

The chain couples TRBV20-1 to TRBJ1-3, with 7 bases lining up with TRBD1. The CDR3 length is 16 residues. After removal of 3 bases from V and 0 bases from J, the junction contained 8 bases not matched to a gene. CDR1 and CDR2 (germline): DFQATT, SNEGSKA (reference sequence). CDR3 sequence: CSASGSTGNSGNTIYF. The CDR3, as DNA: TGCAGTGCTAGTGGGTCGACAGGGAACTCTGGAAACACCATATATTTT.

The chain carries TRBV14 and TRBJ2-3; 10 nucleotides match TRBD2. The junction had 12 bases not matched to a gene; V was cut back by 1 base and J by 2 bases. The CDR3 sequence is 19 residues long. Germline V gene sequence: CDR1 SGHDN, CDR2 FVKESK. CDR3 sequence reads: CASSQGRRAGGWTTDTQYF. CDR3 bases: TGTGCCAGCAGCCAAGGACGTAGAGCGGGAGGGTGGACCACAGATACGCAGTATTTT.

The genes are TRBV4-3 and TRBJ2-1, with 11 bases fitting TRBD2. The CDR3 spans 17 residues. Germline loops: CDR1 LGHNA, CDR2 YSLEER. The V gene end was trimmed by 4 bases and the J gene end by 5 bases; junction bases not matched to a gene: 10. Here the CDR3 DNA reads TGCGCCAGCAGCCCGGAGGCACTAGCGGGGGACCACAATGAGCAGTTCTTC. This encodes CASSPEALAGDHNEQFF.

The rearrangement links TRBV12-5 to TRBJ2-3; D ambiguous. V dropped 1 base and J dropped 0 bases, with 11 bases sitting between them. The length of the CDR3 is 16 residues. From germline, CDR1 is LGHNT and CDR2 FRNRAP. The CDR3 here is CASGLGELASTDTQYF. The CDR3 nucleotides are TGTGCTAGTGGTTTGGGTGAATTAGCTAGCACAGATACGCAGTATTTT.

This chain connects TRBV6-2 or TRBV6-3 to TRBJ2-4; no clear D. Trimming took 3 bases from V and 5 from J, leaving 11 bases between them. The CDR3 contains 14 residues. Per the germline V gene, CDR1 is MNHEY and CDR2 is SVGEGT. The CDR3 DNA follows: TGTGCCAGCAGTTATAAAGACCAGGAAAACATTCAGTACTTC. Its protein product is CASSYKDQENIQYF.

The chain joins TRBV7-9 to TRBJ2-7; 7 bases line up with TRBD1. In germline, CDR1 is SEHNR, CDR2 FQNEAQ (reference sequence). The CDR3 contains 14 residues. Trimming cost V 8 bases and J 6 bases; bases outside gene matches: 13. CDR3 in amino acids: CASSGVQGKGEQYF. CDR3 DNA sequence: TGTGCCAGCTCAGGGGTACAGGGGAAAGGCGAGCAGTACTTC. The full variable domain, in which reference TRBV7-9 and TRBJ2-7 provide the parts outside the CDR3, is DTGVSQNPRHKITKRGQNVTFRCDPISEHNRLYWYRQTLGQGPEFLTYFQNEAQLEKSRLLSDRFSAERPKGSFSTLEIQRTEQGDSAMYLCASSGVQGKGEQYFGPGTRLTVT.

This chain uses TRBV7-3 with TRBJ1-2, with a tentative D call TRBD1 (5 bases). The CDR3 length is 13 residues. V dropped 5 bases and J dropped 7 bases, with 14 bases sitting between them. The germline V gene has CDR1 SGHTA and CDR2 FQGTGA. In DNA, the CDR3 is TGTGCCAGCAGCCCAGCTCAGGGTTTTGGCTACACCTTC. Translating gives CASSPAQGFGYTF. Looking up the rest from reference TRBV7-3 and TRBJ1-2 gives the full variable domain: GAGVSQTPSNKVTEKGKYVELRCDPISGHTALYWYRQSLGQGPEFLIYFQGTGAADDSGLPNDRFFAVRPEGSVSTLKIQRTERGDSAVYLCASSPAQGFGYTFGSGTRLTVV.

Only one count was recorded for this clone. This chain joins TRBV27 and TRBJ2-7; 15 bases are a match to TRBD2. The J segment lost 5 bases and the V segment lost 6 bases, leaving 11 bases of the junction unmatched. Germline V lookup: CDR1 MNHEY, CDR2 SMNVEV (reference sequence). CDR3 length: 17 residues. CDR3 in amino acids: CASRQYLGLAGGDEQYF. DNA of the CDR3: TGTGCCAGCAGACAATACTTGGGACTAGCGGGAGGCGACGAGCAGTACTTC.

The CDR3 bases are TGTGCCAGTAGTGACCTACTAGCGGGCGTTCAAGAGACCCAGTACTTC. Protein product: CASSDLLAGVQETQYF. The V gene is TRBV19, the J gene TRBJ2-5; 9 bases match TRBD2. Trimming removed 5 bases from V and 2 bases from J; junction bases left unmatched: 9. The germline V gene encodes CDR1 LNHDA and CDR2 SQIVND (reference sequence). The CDR3 totals 16 residues.